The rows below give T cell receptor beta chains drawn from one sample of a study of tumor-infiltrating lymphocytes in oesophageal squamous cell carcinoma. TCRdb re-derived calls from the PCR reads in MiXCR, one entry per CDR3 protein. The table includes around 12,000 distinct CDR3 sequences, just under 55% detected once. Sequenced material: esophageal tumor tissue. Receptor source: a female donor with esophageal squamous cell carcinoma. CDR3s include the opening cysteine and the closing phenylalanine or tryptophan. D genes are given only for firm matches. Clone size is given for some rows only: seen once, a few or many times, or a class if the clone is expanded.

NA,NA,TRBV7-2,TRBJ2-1,TGTGCCAGCAGCTTAAATCAAGGTGAGCAGTTCTTC,CASSLNQGEQFF
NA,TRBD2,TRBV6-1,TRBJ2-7,TGTGCCAGCAGCCTAGGGACTAGCGGGAGAGTCTACGAGCAGTACTTC,CASSLGTSGRVYEQYF
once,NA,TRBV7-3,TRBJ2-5,TGTGCCAGCAGCCGAGGGGTGGCGGAGACCCAGTACTTC,CASSRGVAETQYF
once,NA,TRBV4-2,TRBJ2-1,TGTGCCAGCAGCCATCGAGACAATGAGCAGTTCTTC,CASSHRDNEQFF
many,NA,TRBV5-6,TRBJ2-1,TGTGCCAGCAGCTTGGCCTGGGTAACACGCGATGAGCAGTTCTTC,CASSLAWVTRDEQFF
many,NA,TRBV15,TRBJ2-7,TGTGCCACCAGCAGAGGACCGCAGCTCGACTACGAGCAGTACTTC,CATSRGPQLDYEQYF
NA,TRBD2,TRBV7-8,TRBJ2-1,TGTGCCAGCAAAAGCGGGAGGACCAACAATGAGCAGTTCTTC,CASKSGRTNNEQFF
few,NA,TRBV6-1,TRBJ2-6,TGTGCCAGCAGGCTCTCTGGGGCCAACGTCCTGACTTTC,CASRLSGANVLTF
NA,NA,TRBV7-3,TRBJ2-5,TGTGCCAGCAGCGCAACTACGCTAGAGACCCAGTACTTC,CASSATTLETQYF
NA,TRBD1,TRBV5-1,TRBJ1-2,TGCGCCAGCAGCTTGGGTCGTGGACAGGGGGCTTTCTATGGCTACACCTTC,CASSLGRGQGAFYGYTF
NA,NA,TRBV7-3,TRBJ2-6,TGTGCCAGCAGCGATGGCGCTGGGGCCAACGTCCTGACTTTC,CASSDGAGANVLTF
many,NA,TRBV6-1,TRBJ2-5,TGTGCCAGCACCATCGGGGAGACCCAGTACTTC,CASTIGETQYF
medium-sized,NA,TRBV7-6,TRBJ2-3,TGTGCCAGCAGCTTAGTCGCGAGGGGATTAACAGATACGCAGTATTTT,CASSLVARGLTDTQYF
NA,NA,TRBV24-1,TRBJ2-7,TGTGCCACCAGTGATTTACGGGTTTGGGCAGGGACCTACGAGCAGTACTTC,CATSDLRVWAGTYEQYF
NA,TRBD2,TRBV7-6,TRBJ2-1,TGTGCCAGCAGCTTAGACCCTAGCGGATACAATGAGCAGTTCTTC,CASSLDPSGYNEQFF
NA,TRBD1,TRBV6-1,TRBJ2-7,TGTGCCAGCAGAGAGACAGGGTTGGTCTACGAGCAGTACTTC,CASRETGLVYEQYF
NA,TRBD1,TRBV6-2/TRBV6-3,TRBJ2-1,TGTGCCAGCAGTTACGGCGGGACAGGGGTGGGACCCAATGAGCAGTTCTTC,CASSYGGTGVGPNEQFF
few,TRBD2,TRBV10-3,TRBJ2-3,TGTGCCATCACCAGAACTAGCGGGGGGCCTCGAGATACGCAGTATTTT,CAITRTSGGPRDTQYF
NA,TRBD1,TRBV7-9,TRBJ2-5,TGTGCCAGTAGACCCTCAGGGGGAGAGACCCAGTACTTC,CASRPSGGETQYF
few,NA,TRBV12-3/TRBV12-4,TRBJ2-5,TGTGCCAGCAGTCCCCCACACGGGAAGGATTCACCCCTCCACTTC,CASSPPHGKDSPLHF
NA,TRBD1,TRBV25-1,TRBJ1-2,TGTGCCAGCCGCACAGGGGATAATGGCTACACCTTC,CASRTGDNGYTF
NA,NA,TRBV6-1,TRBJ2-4,TGTGCCAGCGTAGGGGAGGTAGACATTCAGTACTTC,CASVGEVDIQYF
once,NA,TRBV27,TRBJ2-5,TGTGCCAGCGGCTTGGGACCACAAGAGACCCAGTACTTC,CASGLGPQETQYF
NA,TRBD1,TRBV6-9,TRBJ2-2,TGTGCCAGCAGTTACTTCGGACAGGGGGCGTCTACCGGGGAGCTGTTTTTT,CASSYFGQGASTGELFF
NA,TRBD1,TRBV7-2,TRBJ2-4,TGTGCCAGCAGCTTGACAGGGAACATTCAGTACTTC,CASSLTGNIQYF
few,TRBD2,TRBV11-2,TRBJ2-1,TGTGCCAGCAGCCCTACTAGCGGGAGGGGGAATGAGCAGTTCTTC,CASSPTSGRGNEQFF
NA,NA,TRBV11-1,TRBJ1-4,TGTGCCAGCAGCTTTGATGGGACTGAAAAACTGTTTTTT,CASSFDGTEKLFF
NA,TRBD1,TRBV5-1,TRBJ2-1,TGCGCCAGCAGCTACAGGGGGCTTGGCAATGAGCAGTTCTTC,CASSYRGLGNEQFF
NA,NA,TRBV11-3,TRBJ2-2,TGTGCCAGCAGCGTGGACTCTCCCGGGGAGCTGTTTTTT,CASSVDSPGELFF
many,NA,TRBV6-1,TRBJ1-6,TGTGCCAGCAGCGGAGACAGGTATAATTCACCCCTCCACTTT,CASSGDRYNSPLHF
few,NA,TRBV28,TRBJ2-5,TGTGCCAGCAGTTTCCGCGGACATCTGGGGGAGACCCAGTACTTC,CASSFRGHLGETQYF
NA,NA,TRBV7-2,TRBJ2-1,TGTGCCAGCAGCTTAGCGCTAGCGCCCTCCTACAATGAGCAGTTCTTC,CASSLALAPSYNEQFF
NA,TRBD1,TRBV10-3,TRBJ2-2,TGTGCCATCAGTGAGGGGACAGGAGAAACCGGGGAGCTGTTTTTT,CAISEGTGETGELFF
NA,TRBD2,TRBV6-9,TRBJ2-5,TGTGCCAGCGGAGCGTTCGGGGGGACCCAAGAGACCCAGTACTTC,CASGAFGGTQETQYF
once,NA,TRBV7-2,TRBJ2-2,TGTGCCAGCAGCCCAGGCAGTTGGGCAGCGAACACCGGGGAGCTGTTTTTT,CASSPGSWAANTGELFF
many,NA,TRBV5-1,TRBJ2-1,TGCGCCAGCAGCTTGGCCGGATTGACCTACAATGAGCAGTTCTTC,CASSLAGLTYNEQFF
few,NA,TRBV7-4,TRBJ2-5,TGTGCCAGCAGCCCACAAGGGACCCAGTACTTC,CASSPQGTQYF